This T cell receptor (beta chain) is drawn from a study of blood T cell repertoires in COVID-19. About the research overall: Samples of COVID-19 (acute and convalescent) were obtained from the United States, Italy and Spain. The cDNA or gDNA used as material had been derived from T cells, B-cell-depleted T cells, or PBMCs.

Per the authors' pipeline: The authors estimated nucleated cell counts from reference gene primer amplification. The data were produced by immunoSEQ multiplex PCR, yet TCRdb's version contains in-frame clones alone and is incomplete. V, J and clone size are taken as reported in that table, and D and trimming were inferred from the DNA itself. Of about 270,000 clones listed, 85% are singletons. Input material: peripheral blood. The origin of this receptor is a human donor in a cohort sampled during active COVID-19.

The CDR3 protein is CASSSTSPSSGNTIYF. Here the CDR3 DNA reads TGTGCCAGCAGTTCCACCAGCCCTAGCTCTGGAAACACCATATATTTT. J is TRBJ1-3 and V is TRBV6-5; D is unresolved. Germline CDR1 and CDR2: MNHEY and SVGAGI. The CDR3 loop spans 16 amino acids. V lost 4 bases and J 0 bases, leaving 13 bases between the germline ends.